These 21 T cell receptor beta chains came from one sample sequenced in a study of blood T cell repertoires in COVID-19. Libraries were prepared by immunoSEQ multiplex PCR; TCRdb keeps only in-frame clonotypes and omits some of them. The repertoire has roughly 500,000 clones, 88% of them found once; the top ten carry 1.8%. Sequences were obtained from PBMCs or T cells enriched from blood (not recorded which). The receptors come from a woman aged 40 to 50 who had recovered from COVID-19.

This chain links TRBV5-1 with TRBJ1-1; the match to TRBD1 covers 8 bases. The CDR3 is 14 residues long. The junction had 4 bases not matched to a gene; V was cut back by 5 bases and J by 1 base. The germline V gene encodes CDR1 SGHRS and CDR2 YFSETQ. The CDR3 DNA is TGCGCCAGCAGGACAGGGGCACCGAACACTGAAGCTTTCTTT. Protein: CASRTGAPNTEAFF.

V and J are TRBV5-8 and TRBJ2-5, with D possibly TRBD1 on 7 matching bases. CDR3 length: 16 amino acids. Germline values: CDR1 SGHTS, CDR2 YDEGEE. V lost 1 base to trimming and J lost 1 base, with 14 bases between them. The chain's CDR3 is CASSLWHRGGQETQYF. CDR3 nucleotides: TGTGCCAGCAGCTTGTGGCACAGGGGAGGCCAAGAGACCCAGTACTTC.

The CDR3 region has the DNA TGTGCCAGTAGTATTCTTCTCCAGGGCTATGGCTACACCTTC. Translating it yields CASSILLQGYGYTF. This rearrangement joins TRBV19 to TRBJ1-2; a possible D gene is TRBD1 (5 bases). The germline V gene encodes CDR1 LNHDA and CDR2 SQIVND (reference sequence). The V and J ends lost 3 bases and 4 bases respectively, with 12 bases between them. This CDR3 has 14 amino acids.

The chain employs TRBV4-1 and TRBJ1-6, with D possibly matching TRBD1 (6 bases). The CDR3 has 17 residues. The V gene's germline CDR1 is MGHRA and CDR2 YSYEKL. V lost 1 base, J lost 3 bases, and 13 bases lay in between. The CDR3: CASSQGGQTGYNSPLHF. The DNA for the CDR3 is TGCGCCAGCAGCCAAGGGGGCCAGACAGGCTATAATTCACCCCTCCACTTT.

The chain recombines TRBV7-9 with TRBJ2-1, with TRBD2 matching over 9 bases. The ends lost 4 bases at V and 5 bases at J; junction bases unmatched: 9. Germline V gene data show CDR1 as SEHNR and CDR2 as FQNEAQ (reference sequence). CDR3 length equals 16 residues. The CDR3 nucleotides are TGTGCCAGCAGCTATCTTCTAGCGGGATCCAACAATGAGCAGTTCTTC. Its translation: CASSYLLAGSNNEQFF.

The genes are TRBV7-2 and TRBJ2-7, with 9 bases that match TRBD1. Trimming at V came to 7 bases and at J to 5 bases, leaving 6 bases not matched to a gene. The germline V gene encodes CDR1 SGHTA and CDR2 FQGNSA. The CDR3 contains 13 residues. CDR3 DNA: TGTGCCAGCAACCGGGACAGGGTCAACGAGCAGTACTTC. It encodes CASNRDRVNEQYF.

This chain joins TRBV13 and TRBJ1-2, with 7 bases lining up with TRBD1. Germline V gene data show CDR1 as PRHDT and CDR2 as FYEKMQ (reference sequence). V was pared by 2 bases and J by 1 base, with 4 bases of the junction left unmatched. This CDR3 comprises 15 residues. The CDR3: CASSLMGQSNYGYTF. The CDR3 DNA reads TGTGCCAGCAGCTTAATGGGACAGAGTAACTATGGCTACACCTTC. Full variable domain (remainder filled in from reference TRBV13 and TRBJ1-2): AAGVIQSPRHLIKEKRETATLKCYPIPRHDTVYWYQQGPGQDPQFLISFYEKMQSDKGSIPDRFSAQQFSDYHSELNMSSLELGDSALYFCASSLMGQSNYGYTFGSGTRLTVV.

This clone appeared many times. This rearrangement joins TRBV19 to TRBJ2-1; D is unclear. V shed 1 base and J shed 3 bases, with 4 bases lying between them. Germline CDR1 reads LNHDA; CDR2 reads SQIVND (reference sequence). This CDR3 comprises 13 residues. CDR3 bases: TGTGCCAGTAGTATAGCCCTCTACAATGAGCAGTTCTTC. Encoded protein: CASSIALYNEQFF.

This chain links TRBV7-8 with TRBJ2-2; TRBD2 aligns across 8 bases. Germline CDR1 SGHVS, CDR2 FQNEAQ. V dropped 5 bases and J dropped 4; count of bases not matched to a gene: 15. The CDR3 totals 18 residues. CDR3 in DNA: TGTGCCAGCAGCGAAAAAAGGCCAGGGACTAGACGCACCGGGGAGCTGTTTTTT. Translating it yields CASSEKRPGTRRTGELFF.

CDR3 residues: CASSELGEQPQHF. The CDR3 bases are TGTGCCAGCAGTGAACTAGGGGAACAGCCCCAGCATTTT. The J gene is TRBJ1-5, the V gene TRBV2; perhaps TRBD1 as D (5 bases). Looked up from germline, CDR1 is SNHLY and CDR2 is FYNNEI. The CDR3 loop spans 13 amino acids. The V gene lost 2 bases and the J gene lost 7 bases, with 9 bases spanning the gap.

This chain joins TRBV11-1 and TRBJ1-2; 7 bases agree with TRBD1. This CDR3 region has 13 residues. With 6 bases clipped from V and 4 bases from J, the junction kept 5 bases outside the gene matches. Germline V CDR1 and CDR2: SGHAT, FQDESV (reference sequence). CDR3 bases: TGTGCCAGCAGTAAGGGACAGAGCTATGGCTACACCTTC. This sequence encodes CASSKGQSYGYTF.

This sequence joins TRBV7-2 and TRBJ1-2, with a possible D match to TRBD1 (5 bases). The V end was cut by 0 bases, the J end by 4 bases, with 9 bases between. Germline CDR1 and CDR2: SGHTA and FQGNSA. CDR3 length: 14 residues. CDR3 bases: TGTGCCAGCAGCTTAGCTCAGGGAGGCTATGGCTACACCTTC. Protein sequence: CASSLAQGGYGYTF.

In DNA, the CDR3 is TGTGCCAGCAGCTTATTAGCAGCGGGAGCCTACGAGCAGTACTTC. Translating gives CASSLLAAGAYEQYF. The V and J genes are TRBV7-2 and TRBJ2-7; 8 bases are shared with TRBD2. The CDR3 consists of 15 residues. The V gene's germline CDR1 is SGHTA and CDR2 FQGNSA. V lost 2 bases to trimming and J lost 2 bases; unmatched junction nucleotides: 5.

The CDR3 DNA sequence: TGTGCCAGCTCCGGACTAGCGGGATCAATCGACTACAATGAGCAGTTCTTC. Amino acid sequence: CASSGLAGSIDYNEQFF. This sequence joins TRBV18 and TRBJ2-1; 12 bases agree with TRBD2. This CDR3 contains 17 residues. The V gene end was trimmed by 6 bases and the J gene end by 3 bases; junction bases not matched to a gene: 9. The germline V gene has CDR1 KGHSH and CDR2 LQKENI.

J is TRBJ2-7 and V is TRBV6-6, with 7 bases fitting TRBD2. Germline V gives CDR1 MNHNY, CDR2 SVGAGI (reference sequence). After removal of 6 bases from V and 2 bases from J, the junction contained 10 bases not matched to a gene. This CDR3 spans 15 amino acids. CDR3 residues: CASRASGTSPYEQYF. The CDR3 region has the DNA TGTGCCAGCAGGGCTAGCGGCACCTCACCCTACGAGCAGTACTTC.

In this sample, this clone turned up once. The gene calls are TRBV23-1 and TRBJ1-4, with D possibly TRBD1 on 5 matching bases. TRBV23-1 has ORF status, its function being uncertain. V lost 4 bases, J lost 11 bases, and 8 bases lay in between. This CDR3 contains 11 residues. CDR3 nucleotide sequence: TGCGCCAGCAGTCCGGACATCAAACTGTTTTTT. Residues: CASSPDIKLFF.

The chain is built from TRBV25-1 and TRBJ2-3; D gene unclear. The CDR3 sequence is 15 residues long. V lost 1 base and J lost 1, with 9 bases in between. Germline V lookup: CDR1 MGHDK, CDR2 SYGVNS. The CDR3 loop is CASSEFRSGTDTQYF. The CDR3 DNA reads TGTGCCAGCAGTGAATTTAGGAGTGGCACAGATACGCAGTATTTT.

The chain joins TRBV6-6 to TRBJ2-2; TRBD2 matches at 14 bases. Germline V CDR1 and CDR2: MNHNY, SVGAGI (reference sequence). V dropped 5 bases and J dropped 5; count of bases not matched to a gene: 10. There are 18 residues in the CDR3. DNA of the CDR3: TGTGCCAGCAGTCGTCCGGGACTAGCGGGAGATGGTACCGGGGAGCTGTTTTTT. It yields the protein CASSRPGLAGDGTGELFF.

The J gene is TRBJ1-2, the V gene TRBV5-1; 12 bases line up with TRBD1. In germline, CDR1 is SGHRS, CDR2 YFSETQ. Trimming cost V 4 bases and J 7 bases; bases outside gene matches: 5. This CDR3 comprises 14 residues. The CDR3 region has the DNA TGCGCCAGCAGCATGGGACAGGGGGCTGGTGGCTACACCTTC. It encodes CASSMGQGAGGYTF.

This chain uses TRBV27 with TRBJ2-7; D not certain. The V end was cut by 5 bases, the J end by 3 bases, with 14 bases between. The V gene's germline CDR1 is MNHEY and CDR2 SMNVEV (reference sequence). The CDR3 consists of 14 residues. CDR3: CASSTAGLFYEQYF. The DNA of the CDR3 is TGTGCCAGCAGTACGGCAGGCTTGTTCTACGAGCAGTACTTC.

The rearrangement links TRBV24-1 to TRBJ2-5; D might be TRBD1 (5 bases). This CDR3 contains 15 residues. Germline-derived CDR1 and CDR2 are KGHDR and SFDVKD. The germline V and J ends were trimmed by 3 bases and 2 bases, with 12 bases remaining between them. CDR3 DNA sequence: TGTGCCACCAGTGATCCCTCAGGGAAACAAGAGACCCAGTACTTC. Translated, it gives CATSDPSGKQETQYF.